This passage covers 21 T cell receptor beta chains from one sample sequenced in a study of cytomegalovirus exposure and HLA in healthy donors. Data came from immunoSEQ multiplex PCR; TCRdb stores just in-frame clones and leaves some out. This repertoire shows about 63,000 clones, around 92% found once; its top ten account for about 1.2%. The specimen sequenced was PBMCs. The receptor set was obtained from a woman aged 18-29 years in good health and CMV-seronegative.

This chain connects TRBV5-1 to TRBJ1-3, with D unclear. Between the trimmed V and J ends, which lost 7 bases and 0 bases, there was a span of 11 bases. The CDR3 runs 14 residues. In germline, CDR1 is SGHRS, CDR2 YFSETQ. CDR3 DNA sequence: TGCGCCAGCCGATCTGAGAGCTCTGGAAACACCATATATTTT. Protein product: CASRSESSGNTIYF.

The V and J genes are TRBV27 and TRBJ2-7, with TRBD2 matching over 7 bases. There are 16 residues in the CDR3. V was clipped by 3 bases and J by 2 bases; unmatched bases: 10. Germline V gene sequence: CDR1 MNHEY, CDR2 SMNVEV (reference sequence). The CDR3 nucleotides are TGTGCCAGCAGTTTTCGGTGGCAGGGAGGGACCTACGAGCAGTACTTC. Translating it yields CASSFRWQGGTYEQYF.

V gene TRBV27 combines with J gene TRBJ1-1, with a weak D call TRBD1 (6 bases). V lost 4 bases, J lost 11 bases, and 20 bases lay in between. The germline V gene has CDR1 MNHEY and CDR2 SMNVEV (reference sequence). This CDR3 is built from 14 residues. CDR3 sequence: CASSYGTNLADAFF. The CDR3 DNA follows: TGTGCCAGCAGTTACGGGACAAACTTGGCCGATGCTTTCTTT.

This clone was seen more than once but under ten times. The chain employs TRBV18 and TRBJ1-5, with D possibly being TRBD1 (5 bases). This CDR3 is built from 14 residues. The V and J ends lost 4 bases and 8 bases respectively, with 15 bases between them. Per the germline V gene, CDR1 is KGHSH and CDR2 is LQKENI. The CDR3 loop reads CASSRGLEHEPQHF. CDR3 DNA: TGTGCCAGCTCACGGGGCTTAGAACACGAGCCCCAGCATTTT.

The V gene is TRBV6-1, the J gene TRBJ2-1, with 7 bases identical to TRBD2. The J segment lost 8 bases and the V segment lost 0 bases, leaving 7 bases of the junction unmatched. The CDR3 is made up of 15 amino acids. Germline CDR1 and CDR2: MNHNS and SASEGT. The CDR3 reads CASSEASVGGDEQFF. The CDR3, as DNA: TGTGCCAGCAGTGAAGCCTCCGTTGGGGGGGATGAGCAGTTCTTC.

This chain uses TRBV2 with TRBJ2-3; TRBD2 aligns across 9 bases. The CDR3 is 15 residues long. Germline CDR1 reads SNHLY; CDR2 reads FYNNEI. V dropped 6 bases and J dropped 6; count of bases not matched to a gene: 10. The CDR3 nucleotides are TGTGCCAGCAGACTAGCGGGTCTCCCCGGCGATACGCAGTATTTT. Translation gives CASRLAGLPGDTQYF.

CDR3 sequence (DNA): TGTGCCAGCACTCAGGACAGTCCCTACACTGAAGCTTTCTTT. Translation gives CASTQDSPYTEAFF. This rearrangement joins TRBV18 to TRBJ1-1, with D perhaps matching TRBD1 (6 bases). This CDR3 has 14 residues. V lost 8 bases to trimming and J lost 3 bases, with 16 bases between them. The germline CDR1 and CDR2 sequences are KGHSH and LQKENI.

The CDR3: CASSQKSSLEAFF. The CDR3 coding sequence is TGTGCCAGCAGTCAGAAGTCCAGTCTGGAAGCTTTCTTT. The chain links TRBV6-6 to TRBJ1-1; D is ambiguous. The germline V gene has CDR1 MNHNY and CDR2 SVGAGI (reference sequence). The CDR3 totals 13 residues. V gave up 5 bases and J gave up 8 bases, with 15 bases separating them.

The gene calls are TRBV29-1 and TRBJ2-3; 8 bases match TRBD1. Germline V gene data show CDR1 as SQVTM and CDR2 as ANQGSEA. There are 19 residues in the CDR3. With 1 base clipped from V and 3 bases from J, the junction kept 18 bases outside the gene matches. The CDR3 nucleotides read TGCAGCGTTGAAGGGTGGACAGGGTCTGGGTTTAGGTTGACAGATACGCAGTATTTT. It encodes CSVEGWTGSGFRLTDTQYF.

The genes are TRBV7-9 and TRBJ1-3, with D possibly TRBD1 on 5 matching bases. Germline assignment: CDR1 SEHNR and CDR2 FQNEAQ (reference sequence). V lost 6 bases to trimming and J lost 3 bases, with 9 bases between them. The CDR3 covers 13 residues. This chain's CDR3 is CASSGADGNTIYF. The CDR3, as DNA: TGTGCCAGCAGTGGGGCAGATGGAAACACCATATATTTT.

CDR3 residues: CSGSAEETQYF. The CDR3 DNA reads as TGCAGTGGGAGTGCGGAAGAGACCCAGTACTTC. V and J are TRBV20-1 and TRBJ2-5; D not certain. The CDR3 runs 11 residues. V was trimmed by 7 bases and J by 3 bases, leaving 9 bases between them. Germline CDR1 reads DFQATT; CDR2 reads SNEGSKA (reference sequence).

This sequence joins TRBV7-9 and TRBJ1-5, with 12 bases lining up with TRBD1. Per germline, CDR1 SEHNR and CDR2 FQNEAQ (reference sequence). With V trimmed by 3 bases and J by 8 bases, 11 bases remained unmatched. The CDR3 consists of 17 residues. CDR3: CASSFFFGTGGTEPQHF. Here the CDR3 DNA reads TGTGCCAGCAGCTTTTTTTTTGGGACAGGGGGCACGGAGCCCCAGCATTTT.

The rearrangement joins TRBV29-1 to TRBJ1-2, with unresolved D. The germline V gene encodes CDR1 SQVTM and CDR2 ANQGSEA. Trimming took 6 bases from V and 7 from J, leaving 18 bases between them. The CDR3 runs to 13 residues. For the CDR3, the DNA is TGCAGCGTCGATCTTGTGAGAGGCGGTGGCTACACCTTC. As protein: CSVDLVRGGGYTF. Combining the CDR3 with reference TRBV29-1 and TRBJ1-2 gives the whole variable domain SAVISQKPSRDICQRGTSLTIQCQVDSQVTMMFWYRQQPGQSLTLIATANQGSEATYESGFVIDKFPISRPNLTFSTLTVSNMSPEDSSIYLCSVDLVRGGGYTFGSGTRLTVV.

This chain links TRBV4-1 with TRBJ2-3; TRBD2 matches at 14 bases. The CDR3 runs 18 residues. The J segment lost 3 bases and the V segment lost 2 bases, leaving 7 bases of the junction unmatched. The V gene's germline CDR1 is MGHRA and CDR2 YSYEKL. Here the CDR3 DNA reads TGCGCCAGCAGCCAATCAGGACTAGCGGGAGGACCGACAGATACGCAGTATTTT. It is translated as CASSQSGLAGGPTDTQYF.

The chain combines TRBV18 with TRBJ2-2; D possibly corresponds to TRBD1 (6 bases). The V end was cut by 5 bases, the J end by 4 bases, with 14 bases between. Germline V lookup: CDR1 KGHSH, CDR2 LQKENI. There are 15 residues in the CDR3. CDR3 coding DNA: TGTGCCAGCTCATTAGCAGGGGCAGCCACCGGGGAGCTGTTTTTT. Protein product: CASSLAGAATGELFF.

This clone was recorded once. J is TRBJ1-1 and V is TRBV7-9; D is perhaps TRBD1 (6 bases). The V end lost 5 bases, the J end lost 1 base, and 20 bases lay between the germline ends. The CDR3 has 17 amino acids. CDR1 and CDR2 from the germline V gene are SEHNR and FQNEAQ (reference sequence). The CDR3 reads CASSPGGAGLGNTEAFF. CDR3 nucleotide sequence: TGTGCCAGCAGCCCGGGGGGGGCAGGGCTCGGGAACACTGAAGCTTTCTTT.

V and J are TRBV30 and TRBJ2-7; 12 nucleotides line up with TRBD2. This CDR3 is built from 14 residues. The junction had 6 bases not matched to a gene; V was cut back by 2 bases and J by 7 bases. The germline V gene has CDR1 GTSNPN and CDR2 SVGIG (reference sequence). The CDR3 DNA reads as TGTGCCTGGAGTTCGGGACTAGCGGGCGGGGAGCAGTACTTC. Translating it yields CAWSSGLAGGEQYF.

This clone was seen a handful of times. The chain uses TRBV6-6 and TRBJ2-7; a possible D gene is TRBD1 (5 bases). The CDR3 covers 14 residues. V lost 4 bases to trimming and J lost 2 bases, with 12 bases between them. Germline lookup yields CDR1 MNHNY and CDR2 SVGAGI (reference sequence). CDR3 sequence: CASSFSKGPYEQYF. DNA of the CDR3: TGTGCCAGCAGTTTTTCCAAGGGGCCCTACGAGCAGTACTTC.

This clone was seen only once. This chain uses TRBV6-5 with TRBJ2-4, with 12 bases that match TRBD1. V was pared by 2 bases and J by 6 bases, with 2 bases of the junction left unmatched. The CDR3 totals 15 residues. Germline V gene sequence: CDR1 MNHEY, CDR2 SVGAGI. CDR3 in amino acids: CASSYTGQGANIQYF. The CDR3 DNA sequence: TGTGCCAGCAGTTACACGGGACAGGGGGCAAACATTCAGTACTTC.

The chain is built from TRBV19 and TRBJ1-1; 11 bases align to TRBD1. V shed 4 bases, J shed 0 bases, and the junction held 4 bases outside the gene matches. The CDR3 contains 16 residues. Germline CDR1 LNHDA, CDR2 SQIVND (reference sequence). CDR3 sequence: CASSTSDRGLNTEAFF. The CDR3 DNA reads TGTGCCAGTAGTACCTCGGACAGGGGGCTGAACACTGAAGCTTTCTTT. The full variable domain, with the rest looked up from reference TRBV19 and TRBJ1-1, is DGGITQSPKYLFRKEGQNVTLSCEQNLNHDAMYWYRQDPGQGLRLIYYSQIVNDFQKGDIAEGYSVSREKKESFPLTVTSAQKNPTAFYLCASSTSDRGLNTEAFFGQGTRLTVV.

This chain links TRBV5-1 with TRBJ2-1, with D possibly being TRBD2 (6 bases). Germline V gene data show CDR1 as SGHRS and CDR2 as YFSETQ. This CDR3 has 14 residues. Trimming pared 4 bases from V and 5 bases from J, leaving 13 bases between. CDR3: CASSAGPENNEQFF. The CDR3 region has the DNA TGCGCCAGCAGCGCGGGACCAGAAAACAATGAGCAGTTCTTC.